The source of this T cell receptor beta chain is a study of PD-1 blockade in classical Hodgkin lymphoma. Study outcomes and limitations: Newly diagnosed patients were said to have less baseline TCR diversity than healthy donors did. Diversity similar to that of newly diagnosed patients was seen at baseline in complete responders. Researchers reported that CD4+ TCR diversity, though not CD8+, rose significantly by C4D1.

Every patient experienced relapse after autologous stem cell transplantation, and brentuximab vedotin exposure varied. Complete response, partial response or progressive disease was each patient's best response. This CDR3 comprises 14 residues. From germline, CDR1 is SGHRS and CDR2 YFSETQ. Trimming removed 1 base at V and 6 bases at J, with 11 bases between. Using immunoSEQ multiplex PCR, the repertoire was profiled, and TCRdb retains in-frame clones only, with some absent. The sample records approximately 19,000 clones, around 80% being singletons. Comments on this clone: The antigen remains unidentified.

This specimen consisted of peripheral blood mononuclear cells (PBMCs), obtained before the second cycle of nivolumab. This clonotype was sampled from a human donor with classical Hodgkin lymphoma. This chain connects TRBV5-1 to TRBJ1-5, with a tentative D call TRBD1 (5 bases). CDR3 sequence: CASSLKGDGQPQHF. The CDR3 region has the DNA TGCGCCAGCAGCTTGAAAGGGGATGGTCAGCCCCAGCATTTT.